A selection of T cell receptor beta chains follows, all from one sample in a study of T-cell reconstitution after alpha-beta-depleted transplantation in children. TCRdb independently ran MiXCR on the PCR reads; one entry per CDR3 protein. The data contain 700,000 to 950,000 distinct CDR3 sequences, 15% to 20% of them seen just once; the ten biggest clones take up about 4.6%. This specimen was PBMCs, mostly from graft donor cells, taken 360 days after TCRalphabeta/CD19-depleted stem cell transplant. The receptors derive from a male patient aged 10 to 17 who had a stem cell transplant for acute lymphoblastic leukemia, so the T cells may come from the graft donor. Both conserved end residues are part of each CDR3. The D gene is left open where the match is weak. Clone sizes are given selectively: once, few, many, or a class where the clone is expanded.

V: TRBV29-1
D: NA
J: TRBJ2-7
size: NA
CDR3: CSAEGLAYEQYF
DNA: TGCAGCGCCGAGGGGTTAGCCTACGAGCAGTACTTC

V: TRBV20-1
D: TRBD1
J: TRBJ1-2
size: NA
CDR3: CSARTGERGYTF
DNA: TGCAGTGCTAGGACAGGGGAGCGAGGCTACACCTTC

V: TRBV12-3/TRBV12-4
D: NA
J: TRBJ2-2
size: many
CDR3: CASVYRINTGELFF
DNA: TGTGCCAGCGTCTACAGGATTAACACCGGGGAGCTGTTTTTT

V: TRBV11-2
D: NA
J: TRBJ2-7
size: few
CDR3: CASSRLPGHYEQYF
DNA: TGTGCCAGCAGCCGCCTACCGGGGCACTACGAGCAGTACTTC

V: TRBV12-3/TRBV12-4
D: NA
J: TRBJ1-1
size: NA
CDR3: CASSYGLTNTEAFF
DNA: TGTGCCAGCAGCTACGGTCTGACGAACACTGAAGCTTTCTTT

V: TRBV6-5
D: TRBD1
J: TRBJ2-1
size: NA
CDR3: CASSYSGQGAWDEQFF
DNA: TGTGCCAGCAGTTACAGTGGGCAGGGGGCGTGGGATGAGCAGTTCTTC

V: TRBV18
D: NA
J: TRBJ2-4
size: NA
CDR3: CASSPPLPGLAKNIQYF
DNA: TGTGCCAGCTCACCACCGCTCCCCGGCTTAGCCAAAAACATTCAGTACTTC

V: TRBV18
D: TRBD1
J: TRBJ2-2
size: NA
CDR3: CASSPRRSGGLTGELFF
DNA: TGTGCCAGCTCACCAAGAAGGTCAGGGGGCCTAACCGGGGAGCTGTTTTTT

V: TRBV7-9
D: NA
J: TRBJ2-7
size: few
CDR3: CASSPRTWGTYEQYF
DNA: TGTGCCAGCAGCCCCCGGACGTGGGGCACCTACGAGCAGTACTTC

V: TRBV13
D: NA
J: TRBJ2-7
size: NA
CDR3: CASSESTSRSSYEQYF
DNA: TGTGCCAGCAGCGAGAGTACGTCTCGGTCTTCCTACGAGCAGTACTTC

V: TRBV7-2
D: NA
J: TRBJ1-2
size: many
CDR3: CASSLAHYGYTF
DNA: TGTGCCAGCAGCTTAGCGCACTATGGCTACACCTTC

V: TRBV5-1
D: NA
J: TRBJ2-7
size: few
CDR3: CASSPNTIVPRDSYEQYF
DNA: TGCGCCAGCAGCCCAAACACCATCGTTCCTCGGGACTCCTACGAGCAGTACTTC

V: TRBV20-1
D: NA
J: TRBJ2-3
size: NA
CDR3: CSGVEGASTDTQYF
DNA: TGCAGTGGAGTGGAGGGGGCCAGCACAGATACGCAGTATTTT

V: TRBV27
D: NA
J: TRBJ2-1
size: few
CDR3: CASGGAGQFF
DNA: TGTGCCAGCGGTGGGGCTGGGCAGTTCTTC

V: TRBV7-6
D: TRBD1
J: TRBJ2-7
size: NA
CDR3: CASSLGLGQPSTYEQYF
DNA: TGTGCCAGCAGCTTAGGATTGGGACAGCCTTCAACTTACGAGCAGTACTTC

V: TRBV29-1
D: TRBD1
J: TRBJ2-3
size: NA
CDR3: CSVEVHDRGSTDTQYF
DNA: TGCAGCGTTGAAGTGCACGACAGGGGTTCGACAGATACGCAGTATTTT

V: TRBV2
D: TRBD2
J: TRBJ2-3
size: NA
CDR3: CASSRVASGVSPTQYF
DNA: TGTGCCAGCAGCCGCGTCGCTAGCGGGGTCAGTCCTACGCAGTATTTT

V: TRBV18
D: NA
J: TRBJ2-1
size: NA
CDR3: CASSPTSDGRAEQFF
DNA: TGTGCCAGCTCCCCGACTAGTGACGGACGGGCTGAGCAGTTCTTC

V: TRBV18
D: TRBD2
J: TRBJ2-1
size: few
CDR3: CASSPAGSTSGATMKEFF
DNA: TGTGCCAGCTCACCAGCAGGTTCGACTAGCGGGGCTACAATGAAGGAGTTCTTC

V: TRBV5-5
D: NA
J: TRBJ2-5
size: few
CDR3: CASSRQNPQETQYF
DNA: TGTGCCAGCAGCCGACAGAACCCACAAGAGACCCAGTACTTC

V: TRBV20-1
D: TRBD2
J: TRBJ2-7
size: many
CDR3: CSARATSGSTYEQYF
DNA: TGCAGTGCTAGGGCGACTAGCGGGAGTACCTACGAGCAGTACTTC

V: TRBV5-1
D: TRBD2
J: TRBJ2-7
size: NA
CDR3: CASSPIGGDYEQYF
DNA: TGCGCCAGCAGCCCGATTGGGGGGGACTACGAGCAGTACTTC

V: TRBV5-1
D: TRBD1
J: TRBJ2-1
size: NA
CDR3: CASSQTQGAAREPPYNEQFF
DNA: TGCGCCAGCAGCCAAACACAGGGGGCCGCTAGAGAACCCCCCTACAATGAGCAGTTCTTC

V: TRBV9
D: NA
J: TRBJ1-3
size: NA
CDR3: CASSVGSPGNTIYF
DNA: TGTGCCAGCAGCGTAGGGAGTCCTGGAAACACCATATATTTT

V: TRBV7-3
D: NA
J: TRBJ2-1
size: NA
CDR3: CASSLVRGASANEQFF
DNA: TGTGCCAGCAGCTTAGTACGGGGGGCTAGCGCCAATGAGCAGTTCTTC

V: TRBV7-3
D: TRBD1
J: TRBJ2-1
size: NA
CDR3: CASSFRGQGEQFF
DNA: TGTGCCAGCAGCTTTCGCGGACAGGGGGAGCAGTTCTTC

V: TRBV15
D: TRBD2
J: TRBJ2-7
size: NA
CDR3: CATSIWTSGAYEQYF
DNA: TGTGCCACCAGCATATGGACTAGCGGTGCCTACGAGCAGTACTTC

V: TRBV11-2
D: TRBD2
J: TRBJ2-1
size: NA
CDR3: CASSFPGSGSPYNEQFF
DNA: TGTGCCAGCAGCTTCCCGGGTAGCGGGAGTCCCTACAATGAGCAGTTCTTC

V: TRBV19
D: NA
J: TRBJ2-1
size: NA
CDR3: CASRRGTELYNEQFF
DNA: TGTGCCAGTAGGAGGGGAACTGAGCTCTACAATGAGCAGTTCTTC

V: TRBV18
D: NA
J: TRBJ1-1
size: few
CDR3: CASSPAPGVNTEAFF
DNA: TGTGCCAGCTCACCGGCCCCCGGAGTGAACACTGAAGCTTTCTTT

V: TRBV5-1
D: NA
J: TRBJ2-7
size: many
CDR3: CASSTGLPTYEQYF
DNA: TGCGCCAGCAGCACCGGACTACCCACCTACGAGCAGTACTTC

V: TRBV5-1
D: TRBD2
J: TRBJ2-3
size: few
CDR3: CASSLALVAGVADTQYF
DNA: TGCGCCAGCAGCTTGGCCCTAGTAGCGGGAGTGGCAGATACGCAGTATTTT

V: TRBV7-9
D: TRBD1
J: TRBJ1-3
size: NA
CDR3: CASSFGQGAGNTIYF
DNA: TGTGCCAGCAGTTTTGGACAGGGGGCTGGAAACACCATATATTTT

V: TRBV5-1
D: NA
J: TRBJ1-5
size: NA
CDR3: CASSFSGASNQPQHF
DNA: TGCGCCAGCAGCTTTTCCGGGGCCAGCAATCAGCCCCAGCATTTT

V: TRBV5-8
D: TRBD2
J: TRBJ2-2
size: few
CDR3: CASSLYPASGRAGELFF
DNA: TGTGCCAGCAGCTTGTACCCGGCTAGCGGGAGGGCCGGGGAGCTGTTTTTT

V: TRBV4-1
D: TRBD2
J: TRBJ2-7
size: NA
CDR3: CASSQPTTSGTYEQYF
DNA: TGCGCCAGCAGCCAACCTACGACTAGCGGCACCTACGAGCAGTACTTC

V: TRBV12-5
D: TRBD2
J: TRBJ2-1
size: NA
CDR3: CASGLVILAGGPGYNEQFF
DNA: TGTGCTAGTGGTTTGGTTATTCTAGCGGGAGGGCCGGGCTACAATGAGCAGTTCTTC

V: TRBV7-8
D: NA
J: TRBJ2-1
size: NA
CDR3: CASSLPRVRSYNEQFF
DNA: TGTGCCAGCAGCTTACCGCGGGTCCGCTCCTACAATGAGCAGTTCTTC

V: TRBV20-1
D: TRBD2
J: TRBJ2-7
size: many
CDR3: CSASRTSGHYEQYF
DNA: TGCAGTGCTAGCCGGACTAGCGGACACTACGAGCAGTACTTC

V: TRBV20-1
D: NA
J: TRBJ1-5
size: NA
CDR3: CSAQGSLGKSNQPQHF
DNA: TGCAGTGCTCAGGGGAGTCTCGGCAAGAGCAATCAGCCCCAGCATTTT

V: TRBV6-6
D: NA
J: TRBJ2-1
size: NA
CDR3: CASSYALDEQFF
DNA: TGTGCCAGCAGTTACGCCCTCGATGAGCAGTTCTTC

V: TRBV27
D: TRBD2
J: TRBJ2-7
size: NA
CDR3: CASSFGLAGVGSSYEQYF
DNA: TGTGCCAGCAGTTTTGGGCTAGCGGGGGTAGGGAGCTCCTACGAGCAGTACTTC

V: TRBV3-1
D: NA
J: TRBJ2-4
size: NA
CDR3: CASSQDAETRNIQYF
DNA: TGTGCCAGCAGCCAAGACGCCGAGACCCGAAACATTCAGTACTTC

V: TRBV20-1
D: TRBD2
J: TRBJ2-7
size: NA
CDR3: CSALSGTSGMFVHEQYF
DNA: TGCAGTGCTCTTTCCGGGACTAGCGGGATGTTTGTCCACGAGCAGTACTTC

V: TRBV20-1
D: NA
J: TRBJ2-5
size: NA
CDR3: CSALPRAPGTQYF
DNA: TGCAGTGCCCTCCCCCGGGCCCCCGGGACCCAGTACTTC

V: TRBV7-2
D: NA
J: TRBJ2-7
size: NA
CDR3: CASGSLASSYEQYF
DNA: TGTGCCAGCGGTTCCCTGGCCAGCTCCTACGAGCAGTACTTC

V: TRBV10-3
D: TRBD2
J: TRBJ2-7
size: NA
CDR3: CAISEWGLAGREQYF
DNA: TGTGCCATCAGTGAGTGGGGACTAGCGGGGAGGGAGCAGTACTTC

V: TRBV4-1
D: NA
J: TRBJ2-7
size: few
CDR3: CASSQDSTGLTYEQYF
DNA: TGCGCCAGCAGCCAAGATTCGACGGGCTTAACCTACGAGCAGTACTTC